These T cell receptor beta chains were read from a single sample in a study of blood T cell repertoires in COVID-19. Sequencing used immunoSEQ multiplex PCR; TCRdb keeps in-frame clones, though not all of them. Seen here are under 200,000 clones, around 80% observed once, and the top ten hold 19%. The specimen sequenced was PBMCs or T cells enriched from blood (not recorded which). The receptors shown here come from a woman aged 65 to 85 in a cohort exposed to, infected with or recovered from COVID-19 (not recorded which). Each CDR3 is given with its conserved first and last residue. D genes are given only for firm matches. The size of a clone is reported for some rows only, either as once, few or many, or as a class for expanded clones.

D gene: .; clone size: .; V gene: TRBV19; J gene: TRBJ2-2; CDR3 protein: CASSPTVNTGELFF; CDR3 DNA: TGTGCCAGTAGTCCAACAGTGAACACCGGGGAGCTGTTTTTT
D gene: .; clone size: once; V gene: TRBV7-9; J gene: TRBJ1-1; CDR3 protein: CASSWESSEAFF; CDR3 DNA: TGTGCCAGCAGTTGGGAGAGCTCCGAAGCTTTCTTT
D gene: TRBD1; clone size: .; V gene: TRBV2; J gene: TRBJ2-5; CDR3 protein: CASSVGTGRGETQYF; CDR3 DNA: TGTGCCAGCAGTGTAGGGACAGGGCGAGGGGAGACCCAGTACTTC
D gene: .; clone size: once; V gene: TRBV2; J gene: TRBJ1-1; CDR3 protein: CASRGQKNTEAFF; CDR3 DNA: TGTGCCAGCAGAGGACAGAAGAACACTGAAGCTTTCTTT
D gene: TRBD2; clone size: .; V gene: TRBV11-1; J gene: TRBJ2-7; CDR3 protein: CASSLGVGRGSYEQYF; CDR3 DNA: TGTGCCAGCAGCTTAGGTGTCGGGAGGGGATCCTACGAGCAGTACTTC
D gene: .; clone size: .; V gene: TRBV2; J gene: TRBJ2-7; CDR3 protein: CASSEALSGDRGEQYF; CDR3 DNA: TGTGCCAGCAGTGAAGCGCTCTCGGGGGACCGGGGCGAGCAGTACTTC
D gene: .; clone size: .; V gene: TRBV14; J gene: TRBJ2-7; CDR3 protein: CASSQGTGIYEQYF; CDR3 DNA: TGTGCCAGCAGCCAAGGAACAGGGATATACGAGCAGTACTTC
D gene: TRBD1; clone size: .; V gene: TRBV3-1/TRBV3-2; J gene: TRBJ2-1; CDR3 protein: CASSDGTGQFF; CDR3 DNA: TGTGCCAGCAGTGATGGGACAGGGCAGTTCTTC
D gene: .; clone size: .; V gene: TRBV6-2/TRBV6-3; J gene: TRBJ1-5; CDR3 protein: CASSKLGRGDQPQHF; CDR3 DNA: TGTGCCAGCAGTAAGTTGGGCAGGGGCGATCAGCCCCAGCATTTT
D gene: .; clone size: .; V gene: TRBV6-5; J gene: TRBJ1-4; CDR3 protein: CASTNSDSLNEKLFF; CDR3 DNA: TGTGCCAGCACCAATTCGGACAGCCTTAATGAAAAACTGTTTTTT
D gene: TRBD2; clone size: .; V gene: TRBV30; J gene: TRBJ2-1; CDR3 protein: CARATSGSYNEQFF; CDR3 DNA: TGTGCTAGGGCAACTAGCGGCTCCTACAATGAGCAGTTCTTC
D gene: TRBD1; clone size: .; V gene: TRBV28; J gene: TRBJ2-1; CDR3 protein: CASSLWSGTGNEGEQFF; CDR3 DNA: TGTGCCAGCAGTTTATGGTCCGGGACAGGGAACGAGGGTGAGCAGTTCTTC
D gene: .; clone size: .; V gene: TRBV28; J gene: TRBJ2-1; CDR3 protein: CASSSSTRNEQFF; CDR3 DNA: TGTGCCAGCAGTTCTTCAACTAGAAATGAGCAGTTCTTC
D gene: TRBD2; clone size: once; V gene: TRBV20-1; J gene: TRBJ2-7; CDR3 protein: CSASGDYPGEQYF; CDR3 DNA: TGCAGTGCTAGTGGGGACTACCCCGGCGAGCAGTACTTC
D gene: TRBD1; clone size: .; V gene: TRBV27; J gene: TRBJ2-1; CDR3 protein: CASSPRSGTGANEQFF; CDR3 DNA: TGTGCCAGCAGTCCCAGATCCGGGACAGGGGCCAATGAGCAGTTCTTC
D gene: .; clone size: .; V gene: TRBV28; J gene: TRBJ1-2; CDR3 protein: CASSLGLYGYTF; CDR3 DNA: TGTGCCAGCAGTCTCGGTCTATATGGCTACACCTTC
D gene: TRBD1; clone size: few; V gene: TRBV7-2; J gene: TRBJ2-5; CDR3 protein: CASSNLGTGGGETQYF; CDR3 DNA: TGTGCCAGCAGCAACCTAGGGACAGGGGGCGGGGAGACCCAGTACTTC
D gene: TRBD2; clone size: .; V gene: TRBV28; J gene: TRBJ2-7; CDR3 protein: CASRVGGSPPAYEQYF; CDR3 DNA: TGTGCCAGCAGAGTGGGCGGGAGCCCGCCCGCCTACGAGCAGTACTTC
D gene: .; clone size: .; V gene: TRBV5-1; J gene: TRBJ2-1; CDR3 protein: CASSLGSGDNEQFF; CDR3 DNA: TGCGCCAGCAGCTTGGGCTCAGGGGACAATGAGCAGTTCTTC
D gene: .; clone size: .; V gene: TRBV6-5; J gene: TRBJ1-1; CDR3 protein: CASSLGTLQNTEAFF; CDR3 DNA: TGTGCCAGCAGTTTAGGGACACTCCAAAACACTGAAGCTTTCTTT
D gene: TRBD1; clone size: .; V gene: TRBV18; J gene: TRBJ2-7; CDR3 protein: CASSPPNRGQYEQYF; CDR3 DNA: TGTGCCAGCTCACCTCCTAATCGGGGACAGTACGAGCAGTACTTC
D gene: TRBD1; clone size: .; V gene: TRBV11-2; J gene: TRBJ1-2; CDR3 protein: CASSLEPGQQNYGYTF; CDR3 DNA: TGTGCCAGCAGCTTAGAACCGGGACAGCAAAACTATGGCTACACCTTC
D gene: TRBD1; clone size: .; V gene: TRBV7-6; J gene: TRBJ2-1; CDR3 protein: CASSLMGQGSTEQFF; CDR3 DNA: TGTGCCAGCAGCTTAATGGGACAGGGGTCCACTGAGCAGTTCTTC
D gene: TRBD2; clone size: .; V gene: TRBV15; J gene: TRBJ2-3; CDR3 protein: CATSRDKASGSPSTDTQYF; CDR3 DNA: TGTGCCACCAGCAGAGATAAGGCTAGCGGATCACCTAGCACAGATACGCAGTATTTT
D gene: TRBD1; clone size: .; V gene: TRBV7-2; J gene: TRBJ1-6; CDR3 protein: CASSSFATGGFSPLHF; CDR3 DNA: TGTGCCAGCAGCTCTTTCGCGACAGGGGGCTTTTCACCCCTCCACTTT
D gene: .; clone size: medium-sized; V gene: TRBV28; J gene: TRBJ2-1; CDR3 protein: CASSLRAYNEQFF; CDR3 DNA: TGTGCCAGCAGTTTGAGAGCTTACAATGAGCAGTTCTTC
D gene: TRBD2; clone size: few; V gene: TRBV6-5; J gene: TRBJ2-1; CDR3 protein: CASSRSGRVYNEQFF; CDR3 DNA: TGTGCCAGCAGTCGTAGCGGGAGAGTATACAATGAGCAGTTCTTC
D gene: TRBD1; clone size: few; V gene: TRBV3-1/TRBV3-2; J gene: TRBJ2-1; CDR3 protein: CASSTAPGGYNEQFF; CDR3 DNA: TGTGCCAGCAGCACAGCGCCAGGGGGCTACAATGAGCAGTTCTTC
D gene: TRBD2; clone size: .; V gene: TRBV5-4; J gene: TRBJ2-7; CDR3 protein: CASSRDPSGRANYEQYF; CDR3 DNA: TGTGCCAGCAGCAGGGACCCTAGCGGGAGGGCCAACTACGAGCAGTACTTC
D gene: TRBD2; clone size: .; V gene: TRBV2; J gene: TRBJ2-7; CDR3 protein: CATATGLAGGYEQYF; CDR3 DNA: TGTGCCACCGCTACTGGACTAGCGGGAGGTTACGAGCAGTACTTC
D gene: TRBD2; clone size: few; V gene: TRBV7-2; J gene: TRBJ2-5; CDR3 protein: CASSSRTSGSSETQYF; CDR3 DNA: TGTGCCAGCAGCTCAAGGACTAGCGGGAGTTCGGAGACCCAGTACTTC
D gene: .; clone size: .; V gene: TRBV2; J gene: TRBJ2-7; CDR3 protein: CASSEGLSSLYEQYF; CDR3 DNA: TGTGCCAGCAGTGAGGGACTCTCATCACTCTACGAGCAGTACTTC
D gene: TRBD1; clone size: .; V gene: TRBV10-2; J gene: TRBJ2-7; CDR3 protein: CATLGGFFEQYF; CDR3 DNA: TGCGCCACTCTAGGGGGCTTCTTCGAGCAGTACTTC
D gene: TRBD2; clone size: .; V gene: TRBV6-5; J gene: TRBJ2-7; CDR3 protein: CASIQLAGASYEQYF; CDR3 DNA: TGTGCCAGCATCCAACTAGCGGGAGCCTCCTACGAGCAGTACTTC
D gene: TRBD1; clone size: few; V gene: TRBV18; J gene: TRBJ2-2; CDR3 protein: CASSPGRQGRTGELFF; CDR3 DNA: TGTGCCAGCTCACCAGGTAGACAGGGCCGGACCGGGGAGCTGTTTTTT
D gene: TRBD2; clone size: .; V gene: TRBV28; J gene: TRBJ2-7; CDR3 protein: CASKLADPYEQYF; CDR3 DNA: TGTGCCAGCAAGCTAGCGGACCCCTACGAGCAGTACTTC
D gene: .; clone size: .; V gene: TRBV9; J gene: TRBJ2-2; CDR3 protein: CASRKRAAANTGELFF; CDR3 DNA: TGTGCCAGCAGGAAGAGAGCGGCGGCGAACACCGGGGAGCTGTTTTTT
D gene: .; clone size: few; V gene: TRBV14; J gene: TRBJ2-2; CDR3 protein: CASRPLVSSVGELFF; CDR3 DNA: TGTGCCAGCAGGCCTCTAGTGTCATCTGTCGGGGAGCTGTTTTTT
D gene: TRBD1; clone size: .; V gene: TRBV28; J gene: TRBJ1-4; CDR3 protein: CASSLGGTGGEKLFF; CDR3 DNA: TGTGCCAGCAGCCTTGGCGGGACAGGGGGTGAAAAACTGTTTTTT
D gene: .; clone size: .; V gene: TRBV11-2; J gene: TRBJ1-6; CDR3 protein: CASSLDPGSYNSPLHF; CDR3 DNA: TGTGCCAGCAGCTTAGATCCAGGCTCCTATAATTCACCCCTCCACTTT
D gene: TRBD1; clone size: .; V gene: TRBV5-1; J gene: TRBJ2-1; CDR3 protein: CASSPTGGMVNEQFF; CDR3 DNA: TGCGCCAGCAGCCCGACAGGGGGCATGGTTAATGAGCAGTTCTTC
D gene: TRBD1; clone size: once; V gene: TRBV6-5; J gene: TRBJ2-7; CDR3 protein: CASSYVLGQDSYEQYF; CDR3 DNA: TGTGCCAGCAGTTACGTCCTCGGACAGGATTCCTACGAGCAGTACTTC
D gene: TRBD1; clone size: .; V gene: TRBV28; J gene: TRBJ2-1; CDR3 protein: CASSPPRQGVGNEQFF; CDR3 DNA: TGTGCCAGCAGTCCGCCGCGACAGGGGGTAGGTAATGAGCAGTTCTTC
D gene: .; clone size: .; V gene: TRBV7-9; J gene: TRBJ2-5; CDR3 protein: CASIKSGQETQYF; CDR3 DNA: TGTGCCAGCATAAAGTCGGGTCAAGAGACCCAGTACTTC
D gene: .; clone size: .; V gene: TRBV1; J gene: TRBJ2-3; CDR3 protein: CTSSRISRREDVTDTQYF; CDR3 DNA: TGCACCAGCAGCCGAATTAGCAGGCGGGAGGATGTCACAGATACGCAGTATTTT
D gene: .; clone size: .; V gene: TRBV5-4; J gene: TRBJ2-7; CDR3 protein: CASSLYGEQYF; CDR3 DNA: TGTGCCAGCAGCTTGTACGGGGAGCAGTACTTC
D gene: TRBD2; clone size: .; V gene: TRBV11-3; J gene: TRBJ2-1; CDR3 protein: CASSTIAGGAGEQFF; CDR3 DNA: TGTGCCAGCAGCACCATAGCGGGAGGCGCCGGTGAGCAGTTCTTC
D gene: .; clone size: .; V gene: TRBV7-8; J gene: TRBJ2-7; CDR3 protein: CASSFRGDLSEQYF; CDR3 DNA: TGTGCCAGCAGCTTCAGGGGAGATCTCTCCGAGCAGTACTTC
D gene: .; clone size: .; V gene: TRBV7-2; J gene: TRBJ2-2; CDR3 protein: CASSNYRVAGTGELFF; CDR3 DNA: TGTGCCAGCAGCAACTACAGGGTTGCGGGCACCGGGGAGCTGTTTTTT
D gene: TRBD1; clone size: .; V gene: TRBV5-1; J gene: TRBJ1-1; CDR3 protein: CASSYQGAWTEAFF; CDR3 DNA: TGCGCCAGCAGCTATCAGGGGGCATGGACTGAAGCTTTCTTT
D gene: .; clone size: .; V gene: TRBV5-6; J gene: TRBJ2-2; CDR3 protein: CASSLGWLGSNTGELFF; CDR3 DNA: TGTGCCAGCAGCCTGGGGTGGCTGGGCTCGAACACCGGGGAGCTGTTTTTT
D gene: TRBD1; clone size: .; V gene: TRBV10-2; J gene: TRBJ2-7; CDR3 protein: CASSDPGTGLYEQYF; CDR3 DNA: TGCGCCAGCAGTGACCCCGGGACAGGGCTTTACGAGCAGTACTTC
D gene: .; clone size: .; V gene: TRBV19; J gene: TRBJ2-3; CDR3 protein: CASSPWTADTQYF; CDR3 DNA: TGTGCCAGTAGTCCTTGGACTGCAGATACGCAGTATTTT
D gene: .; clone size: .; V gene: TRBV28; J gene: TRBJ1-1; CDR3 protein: CASSLSTEAFF; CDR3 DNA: TGTGCCAGCAGTCTAAGCACTGAAGCTTTCTTT
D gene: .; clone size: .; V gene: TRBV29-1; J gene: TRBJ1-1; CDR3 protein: CSVESGITTEAFF; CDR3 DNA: TGCAGCGTTGAATCAGGAATTACCACTGAAGCTTTCTTT
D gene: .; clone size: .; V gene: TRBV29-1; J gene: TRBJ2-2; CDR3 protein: CSVEVQASTGELFF; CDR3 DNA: TGCAGCGTTGAAGTCCAGGCCTCCACCGGGGAGCTGTTTTTT
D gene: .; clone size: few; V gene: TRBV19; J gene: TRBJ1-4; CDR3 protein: CASKPSTNEKLFF; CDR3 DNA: TGTGCCAGTAAGCCTTCAACTAATGAAAAACTGTTTTTT
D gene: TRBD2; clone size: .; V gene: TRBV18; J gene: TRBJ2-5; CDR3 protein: CASSPQLAGAGETQYF; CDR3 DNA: TGTGCCAGCTCACCTCAACTAGCGGGAGCCGGAGAGACCCAGTACTTC